The present entry profiles one T cell receptor beta chain with its context. Antigen unknown. The data were obtained in a study of long-term antiretroviral therapy in people with HIV. Study-level findings and limits: Sampling of blood ran from the mid-2000s to the late 2010s, and older ART regimens were possibly in use. Relative to transplant donor controls, diversity remained lower despite increasing after ART. The range of CDR3 lengths in HIV repertoires proved narrower than that found in controls.

Survey-level resolution applied to immunoSEQ assay v3.0. Some clones are missing from TCRdb's copy, which holds only in-frame ones; the method was immunoSEQ multiplex PCR. The top ten hold around 21% of the sample, which has roughly 16,000 clones, around 80% seen once. This TCR was recovered from a man aged 40-55 years with HIV. The sequenced sample was unsorted PBMCs, obtained 2.1 years after starting antiretroviral therapy.

CDR3 residues: CASSGVGDFTEAFF. In DNA form, the CDR3 reads TGCGCCAGCAGCGGGGTGGGGGATTTCACTGAAGCTTTCTTT. The chain uses TRBV5-1 and TRBJ1-1, with a weak D call TRBD1 (5 bases). The CDR3 consists of 14 residues. Germline CDR1 and CDR2: SGHRS and YFSETQ. With 4 bases removed from V and 4 bases from J, the gap between germline ends came to 14 bases.